This TCR beta chain was obtained from a study of beta chain features in type 1 diabetes (dated by TCRdb to the late 2010s). Background for the entire study: Mean age, gender distribution, total cell number and subset yield did not differ between patients and healthy donors. Naive and central memory subsets were obtained from all 30 or so donors, but regulatory and stem cell-like memory subsets were isolated from only 8 patients and roughly 8 healthy donors. The study compared TCRB repertoires of sorted circulating CD4+ T cell subsets between recently diagnosed type 1 diabetes patients and matched healthy donors. A total of about 100,000,000 sorted cells were examined across all samples, and RNA yield correlated strongly with the number of cells per subset.

The investigation overall reported the following: Patients with type 1 diabetes made fewer insertions and deleted more nucleotides at VDJ recombination sites, implying thymic rearrangement abnormalities. Because small numbers of individuals were included in the HLA sub-analyses, any influence of HLA type on TCRB rearrangement was left unresolved. In all four CD4+ subsets, TCRB CDR3 length was moderately but significantly shorter in type 1 diabetes patients. The naive, central memory and regulatory TCRB repertoires appeared to resemble one another more closely among patients than among healthy donors. Shorter templates might be favored by PCR, yet because patient and control samples were amplified and corrected together, any such skew would affect both groups equally. Sequencing cDNA rather than genomic DNA could over-represent highly expressing activated cells, although activation and CD3 levels did not differ between groups.

The entire isolated RNA was reverse transcribed using the High Capacity cDNA Reverse Transcription Kit, and thus expressed TCRB transcripts were sequenced. Deep immunoSEQ sequencing was performed on naive, central memory and regulatory T cell samples, with an average of roughly 3.3 million total reads per sample. Sorted cells were lysed in RLT buffer, and RNA was extracted using DNase-treated RNeasy Micro or Mini kits according to cell number. Each cell subset was processed on its own to prevent cross-contamination, while patient and healthy donor samples were processed together. The immunoSEQ multiplex PCR was used to amplify TCRB sequences from cDNA, yielding 87-bp fragments that span the CDR3 region. Sequencing of the amplicons was done on the Illumina HiSeq platform. Per the source publication's procedure: PCR bias was corrected computationally using synthetic template baselines, and reads within Hamming distance 2 were collapsed, with unmergeable singletons discarded. Reads were aligned to IMGT to assign V, D and J genes, CDR3 length, and insertions or deletions at six rearrangement sites. Within each subset, clonotype counts were normalized to sorted cell number, and only after that were true diversity and Gini coefficients computed with the tcR R package. The overlap coefficient, calculated on TCRB nucleotide sequences, was used to measure repertoire sharing. TCRdb carries this immuneACCESS record with in-frame sequences only. Its versions omit some clonotypes, under half of them owing to an unresolved V gene in the studies checked, with the rest unexplained. V, J and clone size are those of that table, while D and trimming were read from the DNA. The sample table shows over 120,000 clones, and about 13% are seen once. The ten largest clonotypes hold 1.3% of the sample.

CDR1 and CDR2 were assigned from the germline V gene (reference sequence) as SGHNT and YYREEE. The junction shows trimming of 2 bases on V and 4 bases on J, plus 6 bases between the germline ends. The CDR3 contains 12 residues, cysteine and phenylalanine counted. The read is trimmed to its CDR3 DNA, 36 bases read in frame from base 1. As concerns this clone: There is no known antigen for this receptor. No much larger clonotype is one base removed from it; base qualities were not supplied.

Each donor gave one peripheral blood draw, averaging roughly 120 mL, which was collected into heparinised tubes. A BD FACSAria II was used to sort naive, central memory, regulatory and stem cell-like memory CD4+ T cells with a panel that included CD45RO, CCR7, CD25, CD127, CD95 and CD27. Purity was above 95% for every sorted population. PBMCs were isolated right away by Lymphoprep density gradient centrifugation and were stained directly, without culture. So that batch effects would be minimized, each experiment stained and sorted samples in pairs, pairing one healthy donor with one patient. This chain is built from TRBV5-4 and TRBJ2-5; the D gene is not confidently resolved. The sample taken for sequencing was central memory CD4+ T cells from blood. The receptor was derived from a man between 18 and 29 years old with type 1 diabetes. Here the CDR3 is given as CASSLDGETQYF. DNA sequence: TGTGCCAGCAGCTTAGATGGAGAGACCCAGTACTTC.